Listed here are 27 T cell receptor beta chains from one sample, sequenced in a study of molecular identifiers for immune sequencing clone quantification. Using its own MiXCR run on the PCR reads, TCRdb lists one record per CDR3 protein. The sample holds tens of thousands of distinct CDR3 sequences, about a fifth seen once. Sequences were obtained from naive CD8+ T cells from blood, with Jurkat cell RNA spiked in. The subset was: FACS-sorted CD8+CD4-CCR7+CD45RA+ naive T cells. The receptor set was obtained from a human donor in good health. Some libraries in this study had Jurkat cell RNA spiked in.

The chain carries TRBV23-1 and TRBJ2-6; TRBD1 aligns across 7 bases. TRBV23-1 is classed as an ORF, of uncertain function. V was pared by 6 bases and J by 2 bases, with 7 bases of the junction left unmatched. CDR3 size: 16 residues. The DNA for the CDR3 is TGCGCCAGCAGGCAACTCCAGGGGGCTGGGGCCAACGTCCTGACTTTC. It codes for CASRQLQGAGANVLTF.

This clonotype came up many times. V is TRBV27 and J is TRBJ2-7; D perhaps matches TRBD1 (5 bases). Germline V gives CDR1 MNHEY, CDR2 SMNVEV (reference sequence). There are 14 residues in the CDR3. V lost 0 bases to trimming and J lost 2 bases, with 8 bases between them. CDR3 in amino acids: CASSLSQGTYEQYF. CDR3 bases: TGTGCCAGCAGTTTATCGCAGGGAACCTACGAGCAGTACTTC.

This clonotype was detected once. Given a much more abundant clone one base away, this may be a read error. The chain uses TRBV28 and TRBJ1-1; D ambiguous. CDR3 length: 12 amino acids. The V end lost 2 bases, the J end lost 8 bases, and 9 bases lay between the germline ends. Per germline, CDR1 MDHEN and CDR2 SYDVKM. The DNA for the CDR3 is TGTGCCAGCAGTTTACGCGGGCGAGAAGCTTTCTTT. Protein sequence: CASSLRGREAFF.

This clonotype occurred many times. V is TRBV20-1 and J is TRBJ1-4; the match to TRBD1 covers 7 bases. Germline values: CDR1 DFQATT, CDR2 SNEGSKA (reference sequence). J gave up 0 bases and V 5 bases, and 6 bases lay outside the gene matches. The CDR3 loop spans 15 amino acids. The CDR3 nucleotides are TGCAGTGCTTGGGACAGACTAACAACTAATGAAAAACTGTTTTTT. Protein product: CSAWDRLTTNEKLFF.

In its sample, this clonotype was seen many times. This sequence joins TRBV20-1 and TRBJ2-3, with D tentatively TRBD2 (5 bases). V lost 6 bases, J lost 2 bases, and 24 bases lay in between. The CDR3 totals 17 residues. The germline gives CDR1 DFQATT, CDR2 SNEGSKA (reference sequence). The CDR3: CSASSFFGRRFTDTQYF. DNA for the CDR3: TGCAGTGCCTCCTCCTTCTTTGGCAGGAGGTTCACAGATACGCAGTATTTT.

This clonotype was found many times. J is TRBJ2-1 and V is TRBV27; 7 bases align to TRBD1. This CDR3 is built from 12 residues. Germline loops: CDR1 MNHEY, CDR2 SMNVEV (reference sequence). The trim removed 10 bases at V and 2 bases at J, leaving 2 bases unmatched. CDR3 DNA sequence: TGTGCCACGGGACAGACCTACAATGAGCAGTTCTTC. This gives the protein CATGQTYNEQFF.

The sample holds many counts of this clonotype. The DNA for the CDR3 is TGTGCCACCCAAAACACAGATACGCAGTATTTT. Translated: CATQNTDTQYF. The chain combines TRBV12-3 or TRBV12-4 with TRBJ2-3; D is unclear. There are 11 residues in the CDR3. The V end lost 10 bases, the J end lost 2 bases, and 7 bases lay between the germline ends.

This clonotype came up a few times. The chain combines TRBV7-9 with TRBJ2-5; 9 bases map to TRBD1. V lost 10 bases, J lost 4 bases, and 4 bases stayed unmatched. This CDR3 region has 12 residues. Germline values: CDR1 SEHNR, CDR2 FQNEAQ (reference sequence). The CDR3 loop is CATGQGLETQYF. CDR3 nucleotides: TGTGCCACCGGACAGGGGTTAGAGACCCAGTACTTC.

This clonotype was picked up many times. The gene calls are TRBV7-8 and TRBJ2-2, with D hard to call. Germline V gene data show CDR1 as SGHVS and CDR2 as FQNEAQ. V lost 1 base and J lost 8, with 11 bases in between. The CDR3 totals 14 residues. The CDR3 region is CASSLELGKGELFF. The CDR3 coding sequence is TGTGCCAGCAGCTTAGAGTTGGGGAAGGGGGAGCTGTTTTTT.

This clonotype was observed at least ten times. J is TRBJ2-7 and V is TRBV7-8, with 8 positions matching TRBD1. This CDR3 contains 14 residues. In germline, CDR1 is SGHVS, CDR2 FQNEAQ. V shed 2 bases and J 5 bases; nucleotides not matched to a gene: 5. The CDR3 DNA sequence: TGTGCCAGCAGCTTAAGGGACAGGTTCGACGAGCAGTACTTC. Translation: CASSLRDRFDEQYF.

In its sample, this clonotype was seen many times. Here the CDR3 DNA reads TGTGCCAGCAGTGAGGGACTAGCGACCCAAGAGACCCAGTACTTC. Translation: CASSEGLATQETQYF. The rearrangement joins TRBV2 to TRBJ2-5; 10 positions agree with TRBD2. The CDR3 consists of 15 residues. The V gene end was trimmed by 3 bases and the J gene end by 1 base; junction bases not matched to a gene: 2. CDR1 SNHLY and CDR2 FYNNEI come from the germline V gene.

There are many counts of this clonotype. The chain is built from TRBV6-6 and TRBJ2-7, with 10 bases fitting TRBD2. J lost 2 bases, V lost 7 bases, and 8 bases had no gene match. Germline CDR1 reads MNHNY; CDR2 reads SVGAGI (reference sequence). The CDR3 contains 15 residues. The CDR3 is CASTIKREGPYEQYF. The CDR3 coding sequence is TGTGCCAGCACTATCAAGCGGGAGGGCCCCTACGAGCAGTACTTC.

This clonotype was counted many times. The CDR3 coding sequence is TGTGCCAACAGAGCGGCCGGGACAACTAACTATGGCTACACCTTC. The encoded protein is CANRAAGTTNYGYTF. The chain links TRBV12-3 or TRBV12-4 to TRBJ1-2, with D perhaps TRBD1 (6 bases). Trimming shortened V by 10 bases and J by 0 bases, and 18 bases separated the two germline ends. The CDR3 is 15 residues long.

This clonotype occurred many times. The genes are TRBV29-1 and TRBJ2-7; D uncertain. The CDR3 runs to 11 residues. V was clipped by 1 base and J by 3 bases, with 4 bases between them. Germline CDR1 reads SQVTM; CDR2 reads ANQGSEA. CDR3 sequence reads: CSVEANYEQYF. The CDR3 bases are TGCAGCGTTGAAGCTAACTACGAGCAGTACTTC.

This clonotype was counted at least ten times. This chain uses TRBV4-3 with TRBJ1-6; 10 bases are a match to TRBD1. Germline V gives CDR1 LGHNA, CDR2 YSLEER. The J segment lost 10 bases and the V segment lost 4 bases, leaving 7 bases of the junction unmatched. The CDR3 sequence is 15 residues long. The CDR3 spells CASSRDRGLSSPLHF. The CDR3 DNA reads TGCGCCAGCAGCCGCGACAGGGGGCTTTCCTCACCCCTCCACTTT.

In its sample, this clonotype was seen a few times. The V and J genes are TRBV14 and TRBJ2-7; TRBD1 agrees at 7 bases. Germline values: CDR1 SGHDN, CDR2 FVKESK. The V and J ends lost 4 bases and 9 bases, in that order; junction bases with no gene match: 21. The CDR3 contains 17 residues. Here the CDR3 DNA reads TGTGCCAGCAGCCCGGCCCACACCCGAGTCCTAGGGACAGTGCAGTACTTC. This translates into CASSPAHTRVLGTVQYF.

Ten or more counts support this clonotype. The chain combines TRBV2 with TRBJ2-1; possible D gene TRBD1, 7 bases. CDR1 SNHLY and CDR2 FYNNEI come from the germline V gene. The V gene lost 7 bases and the J gene lost 7 bases, with 20 bases spanning the gap. CDR3 length: 15 residues. The CDR3: CASIPGQGGWNEQFF. CDR3 bases: TGTGCCAGCATCCCTGGGCAGGGGGGTTGGAATGAGCAGTTCTTC.

The CDR3: CASSYPGLGKFF. The CDR3 DNA follows: TGTGCCAGCAGTTACCCTGGGCTGGGCAAGTTCTTC. The rearrangement joins TRBV12-3 or TRBV12-4 to TRBJ2-1; the D is unclear. The CDR3 contains 12 residues. V was cut by 4 bases and J by 14 bases, with 15 bases left in between.

The sample holds a few counts of this clonotype. The chain carries TRBV7-9 and TRBJ2-7, with 8 positions matching TRBD2. In germline, CDR1 is SEHNR, CDR2 FQNEAQ (reference sequence). The V segment lost 5 bases and the J segment 4 bases; nucleotides outside the gene matches: 10. This CDR3 spans 15 amino acids. CDR3 in amino acids: CASSPSGGRTYEQYF. Here the CDR3 DNA reads TGTGCCAGCAGCCCCTCTGGCGGGAGGACGTACGAGCAGTACTTC.

The table lists this clonotype with a count of one. A much larger clone lies one base from this, so it may be a read error. This is likely a read error, given that the CDR3 carries no conserved phenylalanine or tryptophan at its end. This rearrangement joins TRBV6-6 to TRBJ2-5; unclear D gene. The CDR3 contains 13 residues. V dropped 4 bases and J dropped 4 bases, with 10 bases sitting between them. Germline CDR1 is MNHNY and CDR2 is SVGAGI (reference sequence). The CDR3 region has the DNA TGTGCCAGCAGTTCTGGGTCCCCAGAGACCCAGTACTCC. This translates into CASSSGSPETQYS.

This clonotype was seen more than once but under ten times. The rearrangement joins TRBV13 to TRBJ2-5; 13 bases are a match to TRBD2. V dropped 4 bases and J dropped 4; count of bases not matched to a gene: 6. The CDR3 contains 16 residues. CDR1 and CDR2 from the germline V gene are PRHDT and FYEKMQ (reference sequence). The CDR3 protein is CASSSGLAGVTETQYF. The CDR3 DNA reads TGTGCCAGCAGCTCAGGACTAGCGGGAGTTACAGAGACCCAGTACTTC.

This clonotype was recorded many times. The rearrangement joins TRBV6-5 to TRBJ2-6; possible D gene TRBD1, 6 bases. Germline CDR1 MNHEY, CDR2 SVGAGI. Trimming removed 6 bases from V and 1 base from J, with 7 bases in between. This CDR3 comprises 14 residues. CDR3 bases: TGTGCCAGCAGACAGGGATCTGGGGCCAACGTCCTGACTTTC. This encodes CASRQGSGANVLTF.

This clonotype was recorded a few times. The genes are TRBV6-6 and TRBJ2-7; D is perhaps TRBD1 (5 bases). In germline, CDR1 is MNHNY, CDR2 SVGAGI (reference sequence). This CDR3 contains 14 residues. Trimming pared 6 bases from V and 5 bases from J, leaving 17 bases between. CDR3 sequence: CASRQRQGWDEQYF. In DNA form, the CDR3 reads TGTGCCAGCAGACAACGGCAGGGTTGGGACGAGCAGTACTTC.

The table lists this clonotype with many counts. Here the CDR3 reads CASSLSPDREDEQFF. Written as DNA, the CDR3 is TGTGCCAGCAGTTTATCCCCCGACAGGGAGGATGAGCAGTTCTTC. This rearrangement joins TRBV28 to TRBJ2-1; a weak D match, TRBD1 (7 bases). The V end lost 1 base, the J end lost 8 bases, and 15 bases lay between the germline ends. Germline CDR1 reads MDHEN; CDR2 reads SYDVKM. This CDR3 region has 15 residues.

J is TRBJ2-7 and V is TRBV5-6; D unresolved. Germline V gene lookup returns CDR1 SGHDT and CDR2 YYEEEE. V was cut by 0 bases and J by 7 bases, with 14 bases left in between. The CDR3 spans 14 residues. Here the CDR3 reads CASSLALSWWEQYF. CDR3 coding DNA: TGTGCCAGCAGCTTGGCCCTGTCCTGGTGGGAGCAGTACTTC.

This clonotype was observed a few times. The rearrangement links TRBV7-8 to TRBJ2-1; 7 nucleotides agree with TRBD2. J gave up 8 bases and V 3 bases, and 16 bases lay outside the gene matches. Germline values: CDR1 SGHVS, CDR2 FQNEAQ. CDR3 size: 17 residues. CDR3 amino acids: CASSFTLAGLSLDEQFF. The CDR3 DNA reads TGTGCCAGCAGCTTTACTTTGGCGGGACTATCTTTGGATGAGCAGTTCTTC. Together with reference TRBV7-8 and TRBJ2-1, the CDR3 gives the full variable domain: GAGVSQSPRYKVAKRGQDVALRCDPISGHVSLFWYQQALGQGPEFLTYFQNEAQLDKSGLPSDRFFAERPEGSVSTLKIQRTQQEDSAVYLCASSFTLAGLSLDEQFFGPGTRLTVL.

As for this clonotype: One end of the junction fails to match germline, which may point to a read error. The chain links TRBV15 to TRBJ2-5; possibly TRBD1 for D (6 bases). This CDR3 has 13 residues. Germline assignment: CDR1 LNHNV and CDR2 YYDKDF (reference sequence). The CDR3 DNA reads TGTGCCTCCAGCAGGTGGACAGAAGAGACCCAGTACTTC. It specifies CASSRWTEETQYF.